This TCR beta chain is drawn from a study of control samples from healthy donors and cancer patients. Trimming cost V 4 bases and J 7 bases, with 14 bases left between them. The V gene's germline CDR1 is LNHDA and CDR2 SQIVND (reference sequence). The CDR3 is made up of 13 amino acids. Assay: immunoSEQ multiplex PCR; the TCRdb copy retains only in-frame clones and omits some. The sample consists of about 130,000 clones, around 94% of them appearing once. Sequences were obtained from PBMCs. This chain uses TRBV19 with TRBJ2-7; the D is unclear. The clonotype originates from a man aged 55 to 69 with colorectal cancer. CDR3 in DNA: TGTGCCAGTAGTAGTCCGGAAATGTGGGAGCAGTACTTC. The encoded protein is CASSSPEMWEQYF.